This passage covers 17 T cell receptor beta chains from one sample sequenced in a study of cytomegalovirus exposure and HLA in healthy donors. Primers: 60 Vbeta forward and 13 Jbeta reverse. TCRdb's copy holds only in-frame clones and misses some; the assay was immunoSEQ multiplex PCR. The sample includes fewer than 130,000 clones, roughly 71% of them seen just once. The sample was PBMCs. Receptors originate from a man between 35 and 55 years old in good health and CMV-seropositive.

The chain employs TRBV6-1 and TRBJ1-2; 10 bases match TRBD1. CDR1 is MNHNS, CDR2 SASEGT, per germline. The CDR3 sequence is 14 residues long. V shed 5 bases and J 8 bases; nucleotides not matched to a gene: 8. The CDR3 region has the DNA TGTGCCAGCAGTAAAAGCGGGACAGGGGAAGGCTACACCTTC. Amino acids: CASSKSGTGEGYTF.

The genes are TRBV7-2 and TRBJ2-7, with D tentatively TRBD1 (6 bases). V dropped 5 bases and J dropped 5 bases, with 16 bases sitting between them. The CDR3 is 14 amino acids. Germline V gene lookup returns CDR1 SGHTA and CDR2 FQGNSA. Here the CDR3 DNA reads TGTGCCAGCAGCCTCAGGGGAAGTAGCAACGAGCAGTACTTC. Translating it yields CASSLRGSSNEQYF.

The chain has TRBV6-5 and TRBJ1-4; 7 nucleotides line up with TRBD1. V was clipped by 7 bases and J by 2 bases; unmatched bases: 7. The CDR3 is 15 residues long. The V gene's germline CDR1 is MNHEY and CDR2 SVGAGI. This CDR3 reads CASKEGRGTNEKLFF. CDR3 coding DNA: TGTGCCAGCAAGGAGGGCAGGGGGACTAATGAAAAACTGTTTTTT.

The sample holds a few counts of this clone. The V and J genes are TRBV18 and TRBJ1-5; D gene ambiguous. Trimming took 1 base from V and 7 from J, leaving 14 bases between them. Germline V gives CDR1 KGHSH, CDR2 LQKENI. The CDR3 contains 15 residues. The CDR3 DNA sequence: TGTGCCAGCTCACCACGACCGGAGGGAGGACAGCCCCAGCATTTT. Translation: CASSPRPEGGQPQHF.

The V call is TRBV29-1, the J call TRBJ1-3, with D unclear. CDR1 SQVTM and CDR2 ANQGSEA come from the germline V gene. The CDR3 has 13 amino acids. V lost 3 bases and J 1 base, leaving 7 bases between the germline ends. CDR3 DNA: TGCAGCGTTGATTCGGGTTCTGGAAACACCATATATTTT. It yields the protein CSVDSGSGNTIYF.

The chain employs TRBV4-1 and TRBJ1-1; D gene uncertain. Looked up from germline, CDR1 is MGHRA and CDR2 is YSYEKL. This CDR3 is 15 amino acids long. Trimming removed 1 base from V and 6 bases from J, with 15 bases in between. This chain's CDR3 is CASSQGALGQPEAFF. CDR3 DNA: TGCGCCAGCAGCCAAGGCGCCCTTGGGCAGCCTGAAGCTTTCTTT.

The rearrangement uses TRBV19 and TRBJ1-6; 9 bases match TRBD1. Germline V gene lookup returns CDR1 LNHDA and CDR2 SQIVND (reference sequence). This CDR3 is 14 amino acids long. Trimming cost V 6 bases and J 9 bases; bases outside gene matches: 6. The CDR3 DNA reads as TGTGCCAGTAGCGTACAGGGGGCTGGTTCACCCCTCCACTTT. Translated, it gives CASSVQGAGSPLHF. The whole variable domain, remainder taken from reference TRBV19 and TRBJ1-6, is DGGITQSPKYLFRKEGQNVTLSCEQNLNHDAMYWYRQDPGQGLRLIYYSQIVNDFQKGDIAEGYSVSREKKESFPLTVTSAQKNPTAFYLCASSVQGAGSPLHFGNGTRLTVT.

The chain links TRBV27 to TRBJ2-4; D perhaps matches TRBD1 (6 bases). The length of the CDR3 is 16 residues. Germline CDR1 is MNHEY and CDR2 is SMNVEV (reference sequence). V was shortened by 6 bases and J by 0 bases, with 15 bases between the two germline ends. CDR3 residues: CASSPGTGLAKNIQYF. CDR3 DNA: TGTGCCAGCAGCCCCGGCACAGGGCTAGCCAAAAACATTCAGTACTTC.

V gene TRBV5-6 combines with J gene TRBJ2-1; the match to TRBD2 covers 11 bases. Unmatched junction bases numbered 4, after V lost 4 bases and J lost 4 bases. This CDR3 spans 15 amino acids. From germline, CDR1 is SGHDT and CDR2 YYEEEE. CDR3 loop: CASSGLAGVYNEQFF. CDR3 in DNA: TGTGCCAGCAGCGGACTAGCGGGTGTTTACAATGAGCAGTTCTTC. The complete variable domain, with remaining parts taken from reference TRBV5-6 and TRBJ2-1, reads DAGVTQSPTHLIKTRGQQVTLRCSPKSGHDTVSWYQQALGQGPQFIFQYYEEEERQRGNFPDRFSGHQFPNYSSELNVNALLLGDSALYLCASSGLAGVYNEQFFGPGTRLTVL.

This clone was counted a single time. The chain is built from TRBV9 and TRBJ2-3; D unresolved. The CDR3 length is 15 residues. The germline V gene has CDR1 SGDLS and CDR2 YYNGEE. The V and J ends lost 0 bases and 1 base respectively, with 9 bases between them. The CDR3 sequence is CASSVEPRGTDTQYF. The CDR3 nucleotides are TGTGCCAGCAGCGTAGAGCCTCGCGGCACAGATACGCAGTATTTT.

The V gene is TRBV5-6, the J gene TRBJ2-3; 8 bases map to TRBD1. CDR3 size: 15 residues. CDR1 and CDR2 from the germline V gene are SGHDT and YYEEEE. V shed 4 bases and J 2 bases; nucleotides not matched to a gene: 6. For the CDR3, the DNA is TGTGCCAGCAGCGTAACAGGGGGATACACAGATACGCAGTATTTT. Protein product: CASSVTGGYTDTQYF.

This chain connects TRBV10-3 to TRBJ1-1, with TRBD1 as a possible D gene (5 bases). V lost 10 bases to trimming and J lost 4 bases, with 19 bases between them. This CDR3 is 14 amino acids long. Germline values: CDR1 ENHRY, CDR2 SYGVKD. The CDR3 reads CATRDGGMGTEAFF. In nucleotides, the CDR3 is TGTGCCACCCGGGACGGCGGGATGGGCACTGAAGCTTTCTTT.

The CDR3 sequence: CASSPTGQETQYF. DNA of the CDR3: TGTGCCAGCAGCCCCACAGGGCAAGAGACCCAGTACTTC. V usage is TRBV7-7 and J usage is TRBJ2-5; TRBD1 is a possible D gene (6 bases). This CDR3 has 13 amino acids. V was shortened by 5 bases and J by 2 bases, with 9 bases between the two germline ends. Germline CDR1 and CDR2: SSHAT and FNYEAQ (reference sequence).

This chain connects TRBV5-1 to TRBJ2-1; a possible D gene is TRBD2 (5 bases). CDR3 length equals 15 residues. V gave up 3 bases and J gave up 7 bases, with 17 bases separating them. In germline, CDR1 is SGHRS, CDR2 YFSETQ. The CDR3: CASSYGLPTSNEQFF. The CDR3, as DNA: TGCGCCAGCAGCTACGGACTGCCGACCTCGAATGAGCAGTTCTTC.

This chain links TRBV2 with TRBJ1-2; D call uncertain. The CDR3 runs to 13 residues. The V and J ends lost 7 bases and 1 base respectively, with 10 bases between them. CDR1 and CDR2 from the germline V gene are SNHLY and FYNNEI. CDR3 DNA sequence: TGTGCCAGCATGGGCGGAGGTAACTATGGCTACACCTTC. Its translation is CASMGGGNYGYTF.

The genes are TRBV28 and TRBJ2-5; D perhaps matches TRBD2 (6 bases). Germline CDR1 MDHEN, CDR2 SYDVKM. The CDR3 sequence is 14 residues long. Trimming shortened V by 5 bases and J by 1 base, and 11 bases separated the two germline ends. In DNA, the CDR3 is TGTGCCAGCAGTCTGGGACTGGGCCAAGAGACCCAGTACTTC. It translates to CASSLGLGQETQYF.

CDR3: CASSLGGSGANVLTF. As DNA, the CDR3 is TGTGCCAGCAGCTTGGGCGGATCTGGGGCCAACGTCCTGACTTTC. This rearrangement joins TRBV5-6 to TRBJ2-6; D remains ambiguous. Trimming removed 0 bases from V and 1 base from J, with 5 bases in between. Per germline, CDR1 SGHDT and CDR2 YYEEEE. The CDR3 loop spans 15 amino acids.